The rows below give T cell receptor beta chains drawn from one sample of a study of blood T cell repertoires in COVID-19. Assay used: immunoSEQ multiplex PCR; TCRdb lists only in-frame clones, some missing. The data contain 350,000 to 400,000 clones, 88% of them singletons. Specimen: PBMCs or T cells enriched from blood (not recorded which). Receptor source: a woman in her twenties or thirties with acute COVID-19. Both conserved end residues are part of each CDR3. A D gene is named only where the DNA matches it firmly. For some rows the clone size is stated as once, few or many, or as a class when expanded; others skip it.

clone size,J gene,V gene,D gene,CDR3 protein,CDR3 DNA
NA,TRBJ1-5,TRBV28,TRBD1,CASSLAIGTGANQPQHF,TGTGCCAGCAGTTTAGCCATCGGGACAGGGGCTAATCAGCCCCAGCATTTT
NA,TRBJ1-5,TRBV15,TRBD1,CATRSDRGIGNQPQHF,TGTGCCACCAGGTCCGACAGGGGAATTGGCAATCAGCCCCAGCATTTT
NA,TRBJ2-7,TRBV10-2,NA,CASSEIRAEQYF,TGCGCCAGCAGTGAGATCAGGGCCGAGCAGTACTTC
NA,TRBJ1-1,TRBV5-1,NA,CASSFRGLNTEAFF,TGCGCCAGCAGCTTTCGGGGGTTGAACACTGAAGCTTTCTTT
NA,TRBJ2-3,TRBV18,TRBD1,CASSEPGQQPWGTQYF,TGTGCCAGCTCAGAACCGGGACAGCAGCCTTGGGGTACGCAGTATTTT
NA,TRBJ2-1,TRBV19,TRBD2,CASSSGGDYNEQFF,TGTGCCAGTAGCAGCGGGGGGGATTACAATGAGCAGTTCTTC
few,TRBJ1-4,TRBV12-3/TRBV12-4,NA,CASSYKEKLFF,TGTGCCAGCAGTTACAAGGAAAAACTGTTTTTT
NA,TRBJ1-5,TRBV9,NA,CASSPTGTWGGQPQHF,TGTGCCAGCAGCCCGACGGGGACCTGGGGGGGTCAGCCCCAGCATTTT
NA,TRBJ2-1,TRBV6-4,TRBD2,CASRGTSGRNEQFF,TGTGCCAGCAGAGGGACTAGCGGCAGAAATGAGCAGTTCTTC
NA,TRBJ2-1,TRBV9,TRBD2,CASSTGGGNEQFF,TGTGCCAGCAGCACGGGAGGGGGAAATGAGCAGTTCTTC
NA,TRBJ2-1,TRBV14,TRBD1,CASSQQQGALSEQFF,TGTGCCAGCAGCCAACAACAGGGGGCGTTAAGTGAGCAGTTCTTC
NA,TRBJ2-5,TRBV2,TRBD1,CASSRDRGGETQYF,TGTGCCAGCAGTAGGGACAGGGGGGGCGAGACCCAGTACTTC
NA,TRBJ2-7,TRBV5-1,NA,CASSLGLGYEQYF,TGCGCCAGCAGCTTGGGTCTCGGCTACGAGCAGTACTTC
few,TRBJ2-7,TRBV7-2,TRBD1,CASSLTGTGNYEQYF,TGTGCCAGCAGCTTAACCGGGACAGGGAACTACGAGCAGTACTTC
NA,TRBJ1-1,TRBV3-1/TRBV3-2,NA,CASSQVRNTEAFF,TGTGCCAGCAGCCAAGTCCGGAACACTGAAGCTTTCTTT
NA,TRBJ2-7,TRBV19,NA,CASSYPGIGYEQYF,TGTGCCAGTAGTTATCCGGGGATCGGATACGAGCAGTACTTC
NA,TRBJ2-1,TRBV6-2/TRBV6-3,NA,CASSYSPGGGSSYNEQFF,TGTGCCAGCAGTTACTCACCGGGGGGCGGTAGCTCCTACAATGAGCAGTTCTTC
NA,TRBJ1-2,TRBV11-2,TRBD1,CASSLGQGDGYTF,TGTGCCAGCAGCTTAGGCCAGGGGGATGGCTACACCTTC
NA,TRBJ1-2,TRBV28,NA,CASSPTREQERGYTF,TGTGCCAGCAGTCCAACGCGGGAGCAGGAACGGGGCTACACCTTC
once,TRBJ1-5,TRBV6-5,NA,CASSYEAGYQPQHF,TGTGCCAGCAGTTACGAGGCCGGATATCAGCCCCAGCATTTT
NA,TRBJ1-4,TRBV9,NA,CASSEAGARYEKLFF,TGTGCCAGCAGCGAGGCAGGGGCGCGTTATGAAAAACTGTTTTTT
NA,TRBJ1-4,TRBV6-1,NA,CASSEERHGFVYEKLFF,TGTGCCAGCAGTGAAGAGCGCCACGGGTTTGTTTATGAAAAACTGTTTTTT
NA,TRBJ1-2,TRBV24-1,NA,CATSGGSNYGYTF,TGTGCCACCTCTGGGGGGTCTAACTATGGCTACACCTTC
NA,TRBJ2-7,TRBV7-9,NA,CASSGWTARIPYEQYF,TGTGCCAGCAGCGGTTGGACAGCAAGAATTCCCTACGAGCAGTACTTC
few,TRBJ1-1,TRBV7-3,NA,CASSFGGANTEAFF,TGTGCCAGCAGCTTTGGAGGGGCGAACACTGAAGCTTTCTTT
NA,TRBJ2-2,TRBV21-1,NA,CFMGGTQAGELFF,TGTTTCATGGGGGGGACGCAGGCCGGGGAGCTGTTTTTT
NA,TRBJ1-1,TRBV5-8,NA,CASSLVAGLTEAFF,TGTGCCAGCAGCTTGGTGGCAGGGTTGACTGAAGCTTTCTTT
NA,TRBJ2-7,TRBV29-1,NA,CSATILGGLGYEQYF,TGCAGCGCTACAATCCTCGGAGGGTTGGGCTACGAGCAGTACTTC
NA,TRBJ1-3,TRBV9,TRBD1,CASSAKQGSGNTIYF,TGTGCCAGCAGCGCAAAACAGGGGAGCGGAAACACCATATATTTT
NA,TRBJ2-7,TRBV7-2,TRBD2,CASSFTLAGGGEQYF,TGTGCCAGCAGCTTCACACTAGCGGGGGGAGGCGAGCAGTACTTC
NA,TRBJ2-7,TRBV29-1,NA,CSVRSQGYEQYF,TGCAGCGTTCGCTCTCAGGGCTACGAGCAGTACTTC
NA,TRBJ1-1,TRBV20-1,NA,CSASQQGPWRTEAFF,TGCAGTGCTAGTCAGCAGGGGCCCTGGAGAACTGAAGCTTTCTTT
NA,TRBJ1-5,TRBV19,TRBD1,CASSQRAGQSNQPQHF,TGTGCCAGTAGTCAGAGGGCGGGACAGAGCAATCAGCCCCAGCATTTT
NA,TRBJ2-7,TRBV11-2,NA,CASSLVSSSYEQYF,TGTGCCAGCAGCTTAGTTTCGAGCTCCTACGAGCAGTACTTC
NA,TRBJ1-2,TRBV24-1,TRBD1,CATSDGTGDINYGYTF,TGTGCCACCAGTGACGGGACAGGGGACATTAACTATGGCTACACCTTC
NA,TRBJ1-6,TRBV30,NA,CAWSGQRVSSYNSPLHF,TGTGCCTGGAGTGGACAGCGGGTTAGCTCCTATAATTCACCCCTCCACTTT
NA,TRBJ1-2,TRBV7-9,TRBD1,CASSSSGGQSYGYTF,TGTGCCAGCAGCTCCTCAGGGGGACAGTCTTATGGCTACACCTTC
NA,TRBJ2-7,TRBV12-3/TRBV12-4,NA,CASSQDNYEQYF,TGTGCCAGCAGCCAGGACAATTACGAGCAGTACTTC
NA,TRBJ2-2,TRBV7-2,NA,CASSPSGVAAGELFF,TGTGCCAGCAGCCCCTCAGGGGTTGCGGCCGGGGAGCTGTTTTTT
NA,TRBJ1-2,TRBV9,TRBD1,CASRGDRVIGGYTF,TGTGCCAGCAGGGGGGACAGGGTGATTGGTGGCTACACCTTC
NA,TRBJ1-5,TRBV6-1,NA,CASSEWPSSNQPQHF,TGTGCCAGCAGTGAATGGCCCTCAAGCAATCAGCCCCAGCATTTT
few,TRBJ2-5,TRBV19,NA,CASTGIGAQETQYF,TGTGCCAGTACAGGTATTGGGGCACAAGAGACCCAGTACTTC
NA,TRBJ2-2,TRBV10-3,TRBD2,CAISDPGRGTGELFF,TGTGCCATCAGTGACCCTGGGAGGGGAACCGGGGAGCTGTTTTTT
once,TRBJ1-2,TRBV27,NA,CASTPDGGVGGYTF,TGTGCCAGCACCCCAGACGGGGGAGTAGGTGGCTACACCTTC
NA,TRBJ2-7,TRBV28,NA,CASRARAYEQYF,TGTGCCAGCAGAGCCCGGGCCTACGAGCAGTACTTC
NA,TRBJ1-5,TRBV12-3/TRBV12-4,NA,CASSLVDQPQHF,TGTGCCAGCAGCCTAGTTGATCAGCCCCAGCATTTT
NA,TRBJ1-4,TRBV7-9,TRBD1,CASSSGTGDEKLFF,TGTGCCAGCAGCTCTGGGACAGGGGATGAAAAACTGTTTTTT
NA,TRBJ1-3,TRBV11-2,TRBD1,CASSDWTGGLLGNTIYF,TGTGCCAGCAGCGATTGGACAGGGGGCCTCCTGGGAAACACCATATATTTT